These 14 T cell receptor beta chains were all obtained from the same sample, sequenced in a study of spatial heterogeneity in lung cancer. For these receptors, no antigen is known. Study outcomes and limitations: One measure, the expanded intratumoral alpha and beta TCR count, tracked tumor mutation counts.

Time point specified: sample taken at primary tumor resection. TCRdb re-analysed the 5' RACE reads in MiXCR, keeping a single row per CDR3 protein. Found here are some 14,000 distinct CDR3 sequences, roughly 6% of them singletons; the top ten hold roughly 10%. Here the sequenced sample was lung tumor tissue, taken at surgery. The receptor set was obtained from a female donor with early-stage non-small cell lung cancer.

This clonotype came up once. In a library made to pick up alpha chains, this beta chain is a stray read with a size that means little. The chain uses TRBV5-1 and TRBJ2-3; D not certain. The V and J ends lost 2 bases and 0 bases respectively, with 4 bases between them. This CDR3 is 13 amino acids long. The germline V gene encodes CDR1 SGHRS and CDR2 YFSETQ. The CDR3 protein is CASSFFSTDTQYF. CDR3 nucleotide sequence: TGCGCCAGCAGCTTTTTTAGCACAGATACGCAGTATTTT. The whole variable domain, filled in from reference TRBV5-1 and TRBJ2-3, reads KAGVTQTPRYLIKTRGQQVTLSCSPISGHRSVSWYQQTPGQGLQFLFEYFSETQRNKGNFPGRFSGRQFSNSRSEMNVSTLELGDSALYLCASSFFSTDTQYFGPGTRLTVL.

The table lists this clonotype with many counts. This beta chain is an unintended read in a library built for alpha chains; its size means little. This sequence joins TRBV7-8 and TRBJ2-5; D gene ambiguous. With 5 bases removed from V and 4 bases from J, the gap between germline ends came to 14 bases. Germline CDR1 and CDR2: SGHVS and FQNEAQ. The CDR3 extends over 14 amino acids. CDR3 in DNA: TGTGCCAGCAGCGTCATTACTACCCGAGAGACCCAGTACTTC. This gives the protein CASSVITTRETQYF.

Ten or more counts support this clonotype. This beta chain represents an off-target read in a library built for alpha chains; its size is of limited meaning. The rearrangement uses TRBV20-1 and TRBJ2-4, with 10 bases lining up with TRBD1. Trimming removed 1 base from V and 9 bases from J; junction bases left unmatched: 6. This CDR3 contains 14 residues. Per germline, CDR1 DFQATT and CDR2 SNEGSKA (reference sequence). CDR3 region: CSARGDRGLGIQYF. CDR3 in DNA: TGCAGTGCTAGAGGTGACAGGGGGCTGGGCATTCAGTACTTC.

This clonotype was seen at least ten times. The size of this beta chain means little, since it is a stray read in a library made for alpha chains. The chain employs TRBV28 and TRBJ2-1, with D unresolved. Germline assignment: CDR1 MDHEN and CDR2 SYDVKM. The V gene lost 3 bases and the J gene lost 9 bases, with 12 bases spanning the gap. This CDR3 contains 13 residues. Written as DNA, the CDR3 is TGTGCCAGCAGTTTGGGCCCCCTTAGTGAGCAGTTCTTC. This translates into CASSLGPLSEQFF.

By proportion, this clonotype is medium-sized. This beta chain is an unintended read in a library built for alpha chains; its size means little. V is TRBV7-2 and J is TRBJ1-5; the D is unclear. The CDR3 extends over 13 amino acids. Trimming took 1 base from V and 6 from J, leaving 7 bases between them. Germline V lookup: CDR1 SGHTA, CDR2 FQGNSA. Here the CDR3 reads CASSLGPVQPQHF. As DNA, the CDR3 is TGTGCCAGCAGCTTAGGCCCTGTTCAGCCCCAGCATTTT.

This clonotype was recorded at least ten times. Since it is a stray read in a library aimed at alpha chains, this beta chain has a size that is not meaningful. The DNA for the CDR3 is TGTGCCAGCAGCTTAGACATCCTCCGACTAGCGTCGGGGTACAATGAGCAGTTCTTC. As protein: CASSLDILRLASGYNEQFF. V and J are TRBV11-2 and TRBJ2-1; 8 nucleotides line up with TRBD2. The CDR3 covers 19 residues. Germline V lookup: CDR1 SGHAT, CDR2 FQNNGV. The V segment lost 0 bases and the J segment 4 bases; nucleotides outside the gene matches: 14.

This clonotype was seen ten or more times. The library was designed around alpha chains, so this beta chain is a stray read whose abundance carries little weight. This chain joins TRBV28 and TRBJ2-7; D remains unclear. Germline CDR1 and CDR2: MDHEN and SYDVKM. This CDR3 is built from 13 residues. V lost 5 bases, J lost 3 bases, and 11 bases lay in between. CDR3 residues: CASSPRTVYEQYF. The CDR3 region has the DNA TGTGCCAGCAGTCCCCGGACGGTCTACGAGCAGTACTTC.

A note on this clonotype: Because this beta chain is a stray read in a library intended to capture alpha chains, its abundance should not be given much weight. The chain uses TRBV15 and TRBJ1-5; D not certain. The V end was cut by 1 base, the J end by 4 bases, with 8 bases between. Germline V CDR1 and CDR2: LNHNV, YYDKDF (reference sequence). The CDR3 sequence is 14 residues long. Here the CDR3 DNA reads TGTGCCACCAGCAGAGGGTCCATTAATCAGCCCCAGCATTTT. Translating gives CATSRGSINQPQHF.

This clonotype is medium-sized (0.01 to 0.1%) within its sample. Little can be read into the size of this beta chain, an off-target read in a library designed for alpha chains. V and J are TRBV7-2 and TRBJ1-2; 8 nucleotides agree with TRBD1. Per germline, CDR1 SGHTA and CDR2 FQGNSA. V lost 3 bases, J lost 9 bases, and 6 bases stayed unmatched. The CDR3 spans 13 residues. CDR3 protein: CASSFGQGSSYTF. CDR3 nucleotides: TGTGCCAGCAGCTTCGGACAGGGTAGCAGCTACACCTTC.

This clonotype was observed many times. This beta chain turned up in a library designed for alpha chains; as an off-target read, its abundance says little. The rearrangement joins TRBV2 to TRBJ2-1; D remains unclear. V was cut by 4 bases and J by 7 bases, with 11 bases left in between. CDR1 is SNHLY, CDR2 FYNNEI, per germline. The CDR3 runs to 13 residues. The CDR3, as DNA: TGTGCCAGCAGTGGTCGGTTGGGTAATGAGCAGTTCTTC. It yields the protein CASSGRLGNEQFF.

This clonotype was counted ten times or more. Little can be read into the size of this beta chain, an off-target read in a library designed for alpha chains. The rearrangement links TRBV20-1 to TRBJ1-6, with 8 positions matching TRBD1. With 3 bases clipped from V and 8 bases from J, the junction kept 15 bases outside the gene matches. The germline gives CDR1 DFQATT, CDR2 SNEGSKA (reference sequence). CDR3 length: 17 amino acids. CDR3 DNA sequence: TGCAGTGCTAGTCCCCAGGGGGCCCTTTGGGGGGATTCACCCCTCCACTTT. Translated, it gives CSASPQGALWGDSPLHF.

Within the sample, this clonotype is medium-sized. This beta chain is an off-target read within a library intended for alpha chains, so its frequency means little. V is TRBV20-1 and J is TRBJ2-3; TRBD2 agrees at 8 bases. Germline CDR1 is DFQATT and CDR2 is SNEGSKA (reference sequence). V trimming: 0 bases; J trimming: 3 bases; junction bases outside the gene matches: 8. This CDR3 spans 16 amino acids. The CDR3 sequence: CSARDRARLATDTQYF. The CDR3 coding sequence is TGCAGTGCTAGAGATCGAGCTAGACTAGCGACAGATACGCAGTATTTT.

Concerning this clonotype itself: At one end the junction does not follow the germline gene, possibly because of a read error. This beta chain is off target for a library built for alpha chains, so its abundance means little. The V gene is TRBV4-1, the J gene TRBJ2-5; D is perhaps TRBD2 (5 bases). CDR3 size: 16 residues. The germline V gene has CDR1 MGHRA and CDR2 YSYEKL. This chain's CDR3 is CVSSQLLRGGQETQYF. The CDR3 bases are TGCGTCAGCAGCCAATTACTAAGAGGCGGGCAAGAAACCCAGTACTTC.

By proportion, this clonotype is medium-sized. This beta chain represents an off-target read in a library built for alpha chains; its size is of limited meaning. The chain couples TRBV20-1 to TRBJ2-4, with D unresolved. CDR3 size: 15 residues. Germline CDR1 and CDR2: DFQATT and SNEGSKA (reference sequence). CDR3 protein: CSHTQTHLAKNIQYF. The CDR3 nucleotides read TGCAGCCACACCCAGACCCATTTAGCCAAAAACATTCAGTACTTC.